The rows below give T cell receptor beta chains drawn from one sample of a study of siplizumab effects on memory and regulatory T cells. Measured with immunoSEQ multiplex PCR; TCRdb has only the in-frame clones, and not every one. The table lists approximately 120,000 clones, about 91% of them singletons, with about 0.75% in the top ten. Sequenced: Tregs sorted from blood. These receptors all come from a human donor in good health. The CDR3 runs from the conserved cysteine through the conserved F or W. A D gene is named only where the DNA matches it firmly. Only some rows state a clone size, as once, few, many or a class for expanded clones.

clone_size	d_call	v_call	j_call	cdr3_aa	cdr3_nt
-	-	TRBV6-5	TRBJ2-1	CASSSTRREQFF	TGTGCCAGCAGCTCAACTAGGCGTGAGCAGTTCTTC
once	-	TRBV10-3	TRBJ2-1	CAISESTRARGIF	TGTGCCATCAGTGAGTCGACTCGGGCTAGAGGGATCTTC
once	-	TRBV7-2	TRBJ2-3	CASSLGADTQYF	TGTGCCAGCAGCTTGGGGGCAGATACGCAGTATTTT
-	TRBD1	TRBV18	TRBJ2-1	CASSTTGDNEQFF	TGTGCCAGCTCAACAACAGGGGACAATGAGCAGTTCTTC
-	-	TRBV7-2	TRBJ2-2	CASRPSVMLELFF	TGTGCCAGCAGACCCTCCGTTATGCTTGAGCTGTTTTTT
-	-	TRBV7-2	TRBJ2-4	CASSLAKGGAASAKNIQYF	TGTGCCAGCAGCTTAGCTAAGGGGGGCGCGGCCTCGGCCAAAAACATTCAGTACTTC
few	-	TRBV19	TRBJ1-3	CASSSGTGNTIYF	TGTGCCAGTAGCAGTGGGACGGGAAACACCATATATTTT
-	-	TRBV19	TRBJ2-7	CASSIGSKSYEQYF	TGTGCCAGTAGTATTGGCAGTAAATCCTACGAGCAGTACTTC
-	-	TRBV6-5	TRBJ1-4	CASSYSRGYREKLFF	TGTGCCAGCAGTTACTCGAGAGGGTATCGCGAAAAACTGTTTTTT
-	-	TRBV6-1	TRBJ1-2	CASRTGEHYGYTF	TGTGCCAGCCGGACGGGGGAACACTATGGCTACACCTTC
-	-	TRBV21-1	TRBJ2-3	CASSKTGQSPTDTQYF	TGTGCCAGCAGCAAAACCGGACAGTCCCCCACAGATACGCAGTATTTT
-	-	TRBV10-3	TRBJ2-5	CAISTPAPSEETQYF	TGTGCCATTTCGACCCCGGCCCCGTCGGAAGAGACCCAGTACTTC
-	-	TRBV12-5	TRBJ1-5	CASEGGARGNQPQHF	TGTGCTAGCGAGGGGGGGGCGAGGGGCAATCAGCCCCAGCATTTT
-	TRBD2	TRBV6-6	TRBJ2-7	CASTPGGAHEQYF	TGTGCCAGCACCCCGGGAGGGGCCCACGAGCAGTACTTC
-	-	TRBV5-5	TRBJ2-5	CASSLVPGQETQYF	TGTGCCAGCAGCTTGGTACCAGGGCAAGAGACCCAGTACTTC
-	TRBD1	TRBV25-1	TRBJ2-3	CASSESGRGRPGTQYF	TGTGCCAGCAGTGAATCGGGCAGGGGGCGACCGGGTACGCAGTATTTT
-	-	TRBV5-1	TRBJ2-3	CASSLEPGSSSTDTQYF	TGCGCCAGCAGCTTGGAGCCAGGATCTTCTAGCACAGATACGCAGTATTTT
-	TRBD1	TRBV27	TRBJ1-6	CASSRTGGVRNSPLHF	TGTGCCAGCAGCCGGACAGGGGGCGTTCGAAATTCACCCCTCCACTTT
-	-	TRBV18	TRBJ2-5	CASSGQETQYF	TGTGCCAGCTCCGGCCAAGAGACCCAGTACTTC
-	-	TRBV4-1	TRBJ2-3	CASSPPILPDTQYF	TGCGCCAGCAGCCCCCCGATACTCCCAGATACGCAGTATTTT
-	-	TRBV5-6	TRBJ2-3	CASSPTGRTDTQYF	TGTGCCAGCAGCCCGACAGGGAGGACAGATACGCAGTATTTT
-	TRBD1	TRBV6-5	TRBJ1-1	CASRPGQVWAFF	TGTGCCAGCAGACCCGGACAGGTATGGGCTTTCTTT
-	TRBD1	TRBV7-2	TRBJ1-2	CASSLGTGSYGYTF	TGTGCCAGCAGCTTGGGGACAGGGAGCTATGGCTACACCTTC
-	-	TRBV19	TRBJ1-2	CASSTGENYGYTF	TGTGCCAGTAGTACAGGGGAGAACTATGGCTACACCTTC
once	-	TRBV5-1	TRBJ1-6	CASSFGRVNSPLHF	TGCGCCAGCAGCTTTGGCAGGGTCAATTCACCCCTCCACTTT
-	-	TRBV2	TRBJ2-1	CASSVAYEQFF	TGTGCCAGCAGTGTAGCATATGAGCAGTTCTTC
-	-	TRBV5-1	TRBJ1-2	CASSLDATRYGYTF	TGCGCCAGCAGCTTGGATGCCACACGTTATGGCTACACCTTC
-	TRBD2	TRBV7-2	TRBJ2-2	CASSLGGLANTGELFF	TGTGCCAGCAGCTTGGGGGGACTAGCGAACACCGGGGAGCTGTTTTTT
-	-	TRBV6-5	TRBJ1-3	CASSSPGLGNTIYF	TGTGCCAGCAGTTCTCCGGGGCTCGGAAACACCATATATTTT
-	TRBD1	TRBV29-1	TRBJ1-2	CSVSRGVNYGYTF	TGCAGCGTTAGCAGGGGGGTCAACTATGGCTACACCTTC
-	-	TRBV10-1	TRBJ1-4	CASSESIRVDEKLFF	TGCGCCAGCAGTGAGTCGATCAGGGTAGATGAAAAACTGTTTTTT
once	TRBD1	TRBV7-2	TRBJ2-5	CASSPGQGKKTQYF	TGTGCCAGCAGCCCCGGACAGGGAAAAAAGACCCAGTACTTC
-	-	TRBV18	TRBJ1-5	CASSPGRDQPQHF	TGTGCCAGCTCACCAGGCAGGGATCAGCCCCAGCATTTT
-	TRBD1	TRBV2	TRBJ2-5	CASSARDRAQETQYF	TGTGCCAGCAGTGCCAGGGACAGGGCACAAGAGACCCAGTACTTC
-	TRBD1	TRBV18	TRBJ2-3	CASSRLQGTPSTDTQYF	TGTGCCAGCTCACGGCTACAGGGGACACCTAGCACAGATACGCAGTATTTT
-	TRBD1	TRBV6-1	TRBJ2-7	CASRGGEPHEQYF	TGTGCAAGCAGAGGGGGCGAACCCCACGAGCAGTACTTC
-	-	TRBV11-3	TRBJ2-1	CASSLEVGSYNEQFF	TGTGCCAGCAGCTTAGAGGTAGGGTCCTACAATGAGCAGTTCTTC
-	-	TRBV4-1	TRBJ1-2	CASSLDRANYGYTF	TGCGCCAGCAGCCTAGACAGAGCTAACTATGGCTACACCTTC
-	TRBD1	TRBV27	TRBJ1-2	CASATFDRGANYGYTF	TGTGCCAGCGCAACCTTTGACAGGGGCGCAAACTATGGCTACACCTTC
-	TRBD2	TRBV10-3	TRBJ2-7	CATIPTTSGVAYEQYF	TGTGCCACCATACCTACGACTAGCGGGGTTGCCTACGAGCAGTACTTC
-	-	TRBV9	TRBJ1-3	CASTSGNTIYF	TGTGCCAGCACGTCTGGAAACACCATATATTTT
-	-	TRBV20-1	TRBJ2-1	CSAYNNEQFF	TGCAGTGCTTATAACAATGAGCAGTTCTTC